This record concerns one T cell receptor beta chain sequence. At one end, the junction sequence differs from germline, possibly due to a read error. The data stem from a study of CD8+CD57+ T cells in acquired aplastic anemia. Study context: The sorted CD4+ and CD8+ cells yielded an average around 3.2 ug of DNA.

CDR3 and TCR beta VDJ profiling relied on genomic DNA as the template. Each CDR3 protein gets one entry after TCRdb re-called the reads with MiXCR. The profile shows hundreds of thousands of distinct CDR3 sequences, around 72% of them singletons. The CDR3 contains 15 residues. Germline-derived CDR1 and CDR2 are SGHTA and FQGNSA. The source is a human donor in good health, serving as a control. Sequencing was performed on sorted CD4+, CD8+, or CD8+CD57+ T cells (not recorded which) from PBMCs. The gene calls are TRBV7-2 and TRBJ1-5; D is possibly TRBD1 (5 bases). CDR3 nucleotide sequence: TGTGCCACCAGCTTAGCCTATGGGGCCCTCGTGCTCACTCATTTT. It encodes CATSLAYGALVLTHF.